The sequence of this TCR beta chain was determined in a study of vaccination effects on CD4 cells after COVID-19. Per the germline V gene, CDR1 is SEHNR and CDR2 is FQNEAQ (reference sequence). This CDR3 spans 11 amino acids. Unmatched junction bases numbered 2, after V lost 10 bases and J lost 3 bases. Before sequencing, viral peptide pools were used by the ViraFEST assay to expand antigen-specific CD4+ T cells. After around ten days in culture, the CD4+ T cells were isolated. A PCR test confirmed that the person had SARS-CoV-2 infection between March and December 2020. As to this clone: Antigen unknown.

Measured with immunoSEQ multiplex PCR; TCRdb has only the in-frame clones, and not every one. The repertoire holds tens of thousands of clones, with over 60% as singletons. The rearrangement links TRBV7-9 to TRBJ1-1, with 7 bases identical to TRBD1. The receptor was isolated from a human donor who had a prior SARS-CoV-2 infection. The sample consisted of CD4+ T cells from PBMCs cultured with HCoV-NL63 spike peptides, taken before COVID-19 vaccination. The DNA of the CDR3 is TGTGCCACAGGGGGGGACACTGAAGCTTTCTTT. Translation gives CATGGDTEAFF. Filled out from reference TRBV7-9 and TRBJ1-1, the complete variable domain reads DTGVSQNPRHKITKRGQNVTFRCDPISEHNRLYWYRQTLGQGPEFLTYFQNEAQLEKSRLLSDRFSAERPKGSFSTLEIQRTEQGDSAMYLCATGGDTEAFFGQGTRLTVV.